A single sample is the source of the 21 T cell receptor beta chains below, sequenced in a study of blood T cell repertoires in COVID-19. Assay used: immunoSEQ multiplex PCR; TCRdb lists only in-frame clones, some missing. The profile shows some 290,000 clones, approximately 89% of them singletons. Input material: peripheral blood. Every receptor here comes from a woman between 25 and 40 years old with COVID-19, enrolled during active disease.

The rearrangement joins TRBV5-4 to TRBJ2-7; TRBD2 agrees at 8 bases. V gave up 4 bases and J gave up 0 bases; unmatched junction bases: 9. The CDR3 consists of 16 residues. Germline V CDR1 and CDR2: SGHNT, YYREEE (reference sequence). The CDR3 DNA sequence: TGTGCCAGCAGCCCTGCCGGCGGGGGGAACTCCTACGAGCAGTACTTC. Translating gives CASSPAGGGNSYEQYF.

The rearrangement uses TRBV19 and TRBJ1-5; D uncertain. The V end lost 3 bases, the J end lost 2 bases, and 11 bases lay between the germline ends. Germline V gene lookup returns CDR1 LNHDA and CDR2 SQIVND (reference sequence). This CDR3 region has 15 residues. The CDR3 is CASSIPYGGNQPQHF. As DNA, the CDR3 is TGTGCCAGTAGTATTCCCTACGGGGGCAATCAGCCCCAGCATTTT.

The J gene is TRBJ2-1, the V gene TRBV20-1; 7 bases fit TRBD1. CDR3 length equals 15 residues. After removal of 3 bases from V and 2 bases from J, the junction contained 7 bases not matched to a gene. Germline V gene data show CDR1 as DFQATT and CDR2 as SNEGSKA (reference sequence). The CDR3 is CSASSRDRTYNEQFF. The CDR3, as DNA: TGCAGTGCTAGTTCCCGGGACAGAACCTACAATGAGCAGTTCTTC.

The CDR3 region is CASSLYPRGRMANQPQHF. As DNA, the CDR3 is TGCGCCAGCAGCCTCTACCCTAGGGGAAGAATGGCCAATCAGCCCCAGCATTTT. The chain carries TRBV4-1 and TRBJ1-5; weak D call: TRBD1 (5 bases). Germline V gene lookup returns CDR1 MGHRA and CDR2 YSYEKL. The CDR3 covers 18 residues. V lost 4 bases to trimming and J lost 3 bases, with 22 bases between them.

V is TRBV4-1 and J is TRBJ1-1; 8 bases are shared with TRBD1. V gave up 4 bases and J gave up 4 bases; unmatched junction bases: 5. The germline gives CDR1 MGHRA, CDR2 YSYEKL. The CDR3 covers 14 residues. CDR3 DNA sequence: TGCGCCAGCAGCCTAATGACAGGGGCCACTGAAGCTTTCTTT. Translation gives CASSLMTGATEAFF.

This chain links TRBV5-8 with TRBJ2-5; 8 bases align to TRBD2. Germline-derived CDR1 and CDR2 are SGHTS and YDEGEE. The CDR3 sequence is 16 residues long. The V segment lost 0 bases and the J segment 5 bases; nucleotides outside the gene matches: 9. This CDR3 is CASSLGLAGSVETQYF. In DNA form, the CDR3 reads TGTGCCAGCAGCTTGGGGTTAGCGGGGTCCGTGGAGACCCAGTACTTC. The variable domain in full, completed from reference TRBV5-8 and TRBJ2-5, reads EAGVTQSPTHLIKTRGQQATLRCSPISGHTSVYWYQQALGLGLQFLLWYDEGEERNRGNFPPRFSGRQFPNYSSELNVNALELEDSALYLCASSLGLAGSVETQYFGPGTRLLVL.

The gene calls are TRBV24-1 and TRBJ2-1; D gene unclear. V gave up 1 base and J gave up 10 bases, with 10 bases separating them. The CDR3 spans 13 residues. CDR1 is KGHDR and CDR2 is SFDVKD in the germline V gene. The CDR3 sequence is CATSDLLGSEQFF. CDR3 bases: TGTGCCACCAGTGATTTATTGGGCAGCGAGCAGTTCTTC.

CDR3: CASSIWTEGSTEAFF. The CDR3 nucleotides read TGTGCCAGCAGCATCTGGACGGAGGGGTCCACTGAAGCTTTCTTT. The chain links TRBV11-2 to TRBJ1-1; D is perhaps TRBD1 (5 bases). The CDR3 length is 15 residues. V lost 5 bases and J 4 bases, leaving 17 bases between the germline ends. Germline V gene data show CDR1 as SGHAT and CDR2 as FQNNGV.

J is TRBJ1-4 and V is TRBV5-1, with D possibly matching TRBD1 (5 bases). This CDR3 contains 14 residues. Germline V gene data show CDR1 as SGHRS and CDR2 as YFSETQ. V dropped 5 bases and J dropped 7 bases, with 15 bases sitting between them. The CDR3 sequence is CASRGSGIGEKLFF. In nucleotides, the CDR3 is TGCGCCAGCAGGGGGTCAGGGATAGGTGAAAAACTGTTTTTT. Full variable domain (rest looked up from reference TRBV5-1 and TRBJ1-4): KAGVTQTPRYLIKTRGQQVTLSCSPISGHRSVSWYQQTPGQGLQFLFEYFSETQRNKGNFPGRFSGRQFSNSRSEMNVSTLELGDSALYLCASRGSGIGEKLFFGSGTQLSVL.

This chain links TRBV2 with TRBJ1-1; the D is unclear. The germline V gene has CDR1 SNHLY and CDR2 FYNNEI. Trimming cost V 1 base and J 0 bases, with 6 bases left between them. CDR3 length equals 14 residues. CDR3: CASSEGRLNTEAFF. The CDR3 DNA is TGTGCCAGCAGTGAAGGCAGGTTGAACACTGAAGCTTTCTTT.

The rearrangement joins TRBV5-1 to TRBJ1-1; D gene uncertain. V was cut by 4 bases and J by 0 bases, with 4 bases left in between. Germline V gene lookup returns CDR1 SGHRS and CDR2 YFSETQ. The CDR3 length is 12 residues. The CDR3 sequence is CASSPVNTEAFF. CDR3 bases: TGCGCCAGCAGCCCGGTGAACACTGAAGCTTTCTTT.

CDR3 residues: CASSYGGVGPWETQYF. Here the CDR3 DNA reads TGTGCCAGCAGTTACGGCGGGGTAGGTCCTTGGGAGACCCAGTACTTC. The V gene is TRBV6-2 or TRBV6-3, the J gene TRBJ2-5, with D perhaps matching TRBD2 (6 bases). The germline CDR1 and CDR2 sequences are MNHEY and SVGEGT. The V end was cut by 2 bases, the J end by 5 bases, with 18 bases between. The CDR3 runs 16 residues.

The chain joins TRBV3-1 (or the pseudogene TRBV3-2) to TRBJ2-1; weak D call: TRBD1 (5 bases). V was trimmed by 10 bases and J by 10 bases, leaving 14 bases between them. Germline values: CDR1 LGHDT, CDR2 YNNKEL (reference sequence). The CDR3 contains 11 residues. The chain's CDR3 is CATQGLGEQFF. The CDR3 DNA follows: TGTGCCACCCAGGGATTAGGAGAGCAGTTCTTC.

This clone has only one observation. The V gene is TRBV7-9, the J gene TRBJ1-1; tentative D call: TRBD1 (6 bases). Per the germline V gene, CDR1 is SEHNR and CDR2 is FQNEAQ (reference sequence). The CDR3 runs to 13 residues. V gave up 5 bases and J gave up 5 bases, with 12 bases separating them. The CDR3 bases are TGTGCCAGCAGCGCCACAGGGAAGACTGAAGCTTTCTTT. This codes for CASSATGKTEAFF.

The V call is TRBV4-2, the J call TRBJ2-1, with D perhaps TRBD2 (5 bases). Germline-derived CDR1 and CDR2 are LGHNA and YNFKEQ. The CDR3 spans 15 residues. Trimming pared 1 base from V and 10 bases from J, leaving 17 bases between. CDR3 DNA: TGTGCCAGCAGCCAAGGATCTTGGTCGCGGGCCGAGCAGTTCTTC. Its translation is CASSQGSWSRAEQFF.

This chain joins TRBV10-3 and TRBJ2-1; tentatively, D is TRBD2 (6 bases). This CDR3 is built from 15 residues. The germline CDR1 and CDR2 sequences are ENHRY and SYGVKD. V lost 3 bases and J 1 base, leaving 10 bases between the germline ends. As DNA, the CDR3 is TGTGCCATCAGTGACGGGACTTTTTCCTACAATGAGCAGTTCTTC. This codes for CAISDGTFSYNEQFF.

In this sample, this clone turned up a few times. V usage is TRBV3-1 (or the pseudogene TRBV3-2) and J usage is TRBJ1-6; no reliable D call. The CDR3 has 13 amino acids. With 8 bases removed from V and 5 bases from J, the gap between germline ends came to 10 bases. Germline V gives CDR1 LGHDT, CDR2 YNNKEL (reference sequence). CDR3 sequence reads: CASRGPDNSPLHF. In DNA form, the CDR3 reads TGTGCCAGCCGAGGGCCGGATAATTCACCCCTCCACTTT.

The rearrangement joins TRBV29-1 to TRBJ1-2; 8 positions agree with TRBD1. The germline CDR1 and CDR2 sequences are SQVTM and ANQGSEA. The CDR3 has 15 residues. V was pared by 2 bases and J by 5 bases, with 10 bases of the junction left unmatched. The CDR3 sequence is CSVEYQGAPRYGYTF. The DNA for the CDR3 is TGCAGCGTTGAATATCAGGGGGCGCCACGGTATGGCTACACCTTC.

The chain uses TRBV11-2 and TRBJ2-1; 10 positions agree with TRBD2. Trimming removed 5 bases from V and 5 bases from J; junction bases left unmatched: 6. This CDR3 contains 15 residues. CDR1 is SGHAT, CDR2 FQNNGV, per germline. The CDR3 protein is CASSAGTSANNEQFF. The CDR3 DNA reads as TGTGCCAGCAGCGCCGGGACTAGCGCAAACAATGAGCAGTTCTTC.

The chain uses TRBV10-3 and TRBJ1-1; tentative D call: TRBD1 (5 bases). Germline CDR1 is ENHRY and CDR2 is SYGVKD. The V end lost 6 bases, the J end lost 1 base, and 9 bases lay between the germline ends. The CDR3 contains 13 residues. The CDR3: CAIRQDANTEAFF. CDR3 sequence (DNA): TGTGCCATCAGACAGGACGCGAACACTGAAGCTTTCTTT.

The rearrangement uses TRBV5-4 and TRBJ1-1; the D gene is possibly TRBD1 (5 bases). This CDR3 has 13 amino acids. Germline V CDR1 and CDR2: SGHNT, YYREEE (reference sequence). V shed 1 base and J shed 4 bases, with 8 bases lying between them. In DNA, the CDR3 is TGTGCCAGCAGCTTGCAGGGTACCACTGAAGCTTTCTTT. As protein: CASSLQGTTEAFF.